The TCR beta chain described here comes from a study of T cells after yellow fever vaccination. Study details: With SMART-Seq v4 Ultra Low Input, the fractions containing low cell numbers were prepared. Study-level findings and limits: Boosting was followed by the reappearance of most primary-vaccination clones (around 95% CD4, roughly 90% CD8). Abundant contaminating clonotypes from the bulk population could appear in FACS-sorted repertoires.

This clonotype has a count of ten or more. What it binds is not known. Generation of TCR cDNA used 5'RACE template switching (which added a universal primer site and UMIs). MiXCR, applied by TCRdb to the 5' RACE reads, yields one record per CDR3 protein. Of hundreds of thousands of distinct CDR3 sequences listed, under 15% are singletons. This CDR3 is built from 14 residues. Trimming pared 8 bases from V and 3 bases from J, leaving 16 bases between. Germline V gene sequence: CDR1 MDHEN, CDR2 SYDVKM. Source: CD4+ T cells sorted from PBMCs, taken 15 days after the yellow fever booster vaccination. The receptor was isolated from a man in his late teens or twenties who received the YFV17D yellow fever vaccine. The chain combines TRBV28 with TRBJ1-2; no clear D gene. The CDR3 nucleotides read TGTGCCAGCGCGGACCGGACGGTGTACTATGGCTACACCTTC. It specifies CASADRTVYYGYTF.